This T cell receptor beta chain was documented in a study of response to subunit inactivated influenza vaccine. Each CDR3 protein gets one entry after TCRdb re-called the RT-PCR reads with MiXCR. The sample shows 630,000 or so distinct CDR3 sequences, approximately 15% of them seen only once. Details on this clonotype: Its target is unknown.

Findings and caveats of the study: The authors proposed limited new T cell recruitment per seasonal influenza vaccination.

The CDR3 has 17 residues. The germline V gene encodes CDR1 SGHRS and CDR2 YFSETQ. The V gene lost 0 bases and the J gene lost 0 bases, with 10 bases spanning the gap. This TCR was sampled from a man aged 45-60 years who received an inactivated influenza vaccine. Sample: PBMCs from blood, taken roughly 12 days after vaccination. The chain has TRBV5-1 and TRBJ2-6; possibly TRBD1 for D (5 bases). As DNA, the CDR3 is TGCGCCAGCAGCTTGGAGGACACCTCCTCTGGGGCCAACGTCCTGACTTTC. Translating gives CASSLEDTSSGANVLTF.